These 17 T cell receptor beta chains were all obtained from the same sample, sequenced in a study of spatial heterogeneity in lung cancer. Study-level findings and limits: Mutation counts in tumors were tracked by counts of expanded intratumoral alpha and beta TCRs.

Time point noted: sample taken at primary tumor resection. TCRdb re-analysed the 5' RACE reads in MiXCR, keeping a single row per CDR3 protein. The table lists 3,000 to 4,000 distinct CDR3 sequences, 4.5% to 5.5% of them singletons. For these receptors, no antigen is known. Specimen: lung tumor tissue, collected at surgery. These receptors were collected from a female donor with early-stage non-small cell lung cancer.

This clonotype is medium-sized (0.01 to 0.1%) by share. This beta chain slipped into a library made for alpha chains as a stray read, so its size is not meaningful. The chain links TRBV12-3 or TRBV12-4 to TRBJ1-1; D is uncertain. The V end lost 2 bases, the J end lost 1 base, and 5 bases lay between the germline ends. The CDR3 consists of 13 residues. The CDR3 coding sequence is TGTGCCAGCAGTTTACCAGGGAACACTGAAGCTTTCTTT. Protein sequence: CASSLPGNTEAFF.

In its sample, this clonotype is medium-sized (0.01 to 0.1%). A library prepared for alpha chains yielded this beta chain as an off-target read; its size is of little meaning. This chain links TRBV24-1 with TRBJ2-1; either TRBD1 or TRBD2 may fit D (5 bases each). V dropped 4 bases and J dropped 6 bases, with 15 bases sitting between them. This CDR3 has 15 residues. Germline lookup yields CDR1 KGHDR and CDR2 SFDVKD. This CDR3 reads CATSEGAGKSNEQFF. The CDR3 DNA reads TGTGCCACCAGTGAGGGAGCAGGGAAGTCCAATGAGCAGTTCTTC.

In its sample, this clonotype ranks as medium-sized. This beta chain is a stray read from a library made for alpha chains; its abundance is not meaningful. The chain recombines TRBV7-2 with TRBJ2-3, with 8 bases that match TRBD2. V was clipped by 1 base and J by 1 base; unmatched bases: 4. The CDR3 runs to 16 residues. The germline V gene has CDR1 SGHTA and CDR2 FQGNSA. The CDR3 sequence: CASSLEGRGGTDTQYF. CDR3 bases: TGTGCCAGCAGCTTAGAAGGGCGGGGGGGCACAGATACGCAGTATTTT.

A note on this clonotype: This beta chain is off target for a library built for alpha chains, so its abundance means little. This sequence joins TRBV12-3 or TRBV12-4 and TRBJ1-5; a weak D match, TRBD1 (6 bases). CDR3 length: 14 amino acids. V was cut by 6 bases and J by 0 bases, with 9 bases left in between. CDR3 sequence (DNA): TGTGCCAGCAGCCGGGACATTAGCAATCAGCCCCAGCATTTT. As protein: CASSRDISNQPQHF.

This clonotype was picked up many times. This beta chain turned up in a library designed for alpha chains; as an off-target read, its abundance says little. This rearrangement joins TRBV5-5 to TRBJ1-1, with D perhaps TRBD1 (5 bases). Germline V gives CDR1 SGHKS, CDR2 YYEKEE (reference sequence). V shed 0 bases and J shed 11 bases, with 11 bases lying between them. The CDR3 covers 12 residues. In nucleotides, the CDR3 is TGTGCCAGCAGCTTGGGCCCCCCAGGGGCTTTCTTT. Translating it yields CASSLGPPGAFF.

This clonotype qualifies as large. This beta chain is an unintended read in a library built for alpha chains; its size means little. V and J are TRBV6-1 and TRBJ2-7; possible D gene TRBD1, 5 bases. V was pared by 2 bases and J by 2 bases, with 10 bases between. This CDR3 contains 14 residues. CDR1 is MNHNS, CDR2 SASEGT, per germline. Here the CDR3 DNA reads TGTGCCAGCAGTGAATACGACAGTCCCTACGAGCAGTACTTC. Amino acid sequence: CASSEYDSPYEQYF.

Regarding this clonotype: This beta chain represents an off-target read in a library built for alpha chains; its size is of limited meaning. The V call is TRBV28, the J call TRBJ2-7; 14 nucleotides match TRBD2. Looked up from germline, CDR1 is MDHEN and CDR2 is SYDVKM. The CDR3 loop spans 15 amino acids. With 5 bases clipped from V and 6 bases from J, the junction kept 6 bases outside the gene matches. CDR3 sequence (DNA): TGTGCCAGCAGTATCCCGGGACTAGCGGGAGTCGAGCAGTACTTC. Translating gives CASSIPGLAGVEQYF.

Note on this clonotype: This beta chain turned up in a library designed for alpha chains; as an off-target read, its abundance says little. The chain links TRBV20-1 to TRBJ2-3; 8 nucleotides line up with TRBD1. Per germline, CDR1 DFQATT and CDR2 SNEGSKA (reference sequence). J gave up 3 bases and V 4 bases, and 6 bases lay outside the gene matches. CDR3 length: 14 amino acids. The CDR3 spells CSATTGGETDTQYF. The CDR3 DNA reads as TGCAGTGCTACTACAGGGGGTGAAACAGATACGCAGTATTTT.

This clonotype was counted ten times or more. Little can be read into the size of this beta chain, an off-target read in a library designed for alpha chains. This chain uses TRBV6-1 with TRBJ1-2, with 9 bases aligning to TRBD1. The V gene end was trimmed by 2 bases and the J gene end by 4 bases; junction bases not matched to a gene: 5. Germline assignment: CDR1 MNHNS and CDR2 SASEGT. This CDR3 is built from 15 residues. The CDR3: CASSETGGVIYGYTF. The DNA of the CDR3 is TGTGCCAGCAGTGAAACAGGGGGCGTCATCTATGGCTACACCTTC.

This clonotype was observed many times. Since the library was made to target alpha chains, this beta chain is a stray read and its abundance is not meaningful. The chain links TRBV11-2 to TRBJ2-2; 9 bases are shared with TRBD2. J gave up 4 bases and V 2 bases, and 11 bases lay outside the gene matches. The V gene's germline CDR1 is SGHAT and CDR2 FQNNGV. There are 18 residues in the CDR3. The CDR3 nucleotides are TGTGCCAGCAGCTTATGGTCCGCGGGAGGGCCGGGCACCGGGGAGCTGTTTTTT. Encoded protein: CASSLWSAGGPGTGELFF.

This clonotype was seen many times. This beta chain is an off-target read within a library intended for alpha chains, so its frequency means little. This chain uses TRBV11-3 with TRBJ2-7; D gene unclear. The CDR3 loop spans 12 amino acids. Germline CDR1 reads SGHNT; CDR2 reads YENEEA. Trimming cost V 2 bases and J 6 bases, with 8 bases left between them. The CDR3 protein is CASSLFVCEQYF. DNA of the CDR3: TGTGCCAGCAGCTTATTTGTCTGCGAGCAGTACTTC.

The sample holds many counts of this clonotype. The size of this beta chain means little, since it is a stray read in a library made for alpha chains. The chain has TRBV27 and TRBJ1-4, with D unclear. The germline V and J ends were trimmed by 2 bases and 3 bases, with 7 bases remaining between them. Germline V CDR1 and CDR2: MNHEY, SMNVEV (reference sequence). CDR3 length equals 14 residues. Here the CDR3 DNA reads TGTGCCAGCAGTTTAAGACGGCCTAATGAAAAACTGTTTTTT. This translates into CASSLRRPNEKLFF.

Within the sample, this clonotype is medium-sized (0.01 to 0.1%). Being off target in a library aimed at alpha chains, this beta chain has a size of little meaning. The chain has TRBV5-1 and TRBJ2-5, with D unresolved. V lost 1 base and J lost 2, with 12 bases in between. The CDR3 is 15 residues long. CDR1 is SGHRS, CDR2 YFSETQ, per germline. CDR3 DNA: TGCGCCAGCAGCTTGTTCGGGCCAGATCAAGAGACCCAGTACTTC. The encoded protein is CASSLFGPDQETQYF.

This clonotype has just a few counts. A library prepared for alpha chains yielded this beta chain as an off-target read; its size is of little meaning. The chain links TRBV7-2 to TRBJ2-3; 8 bases match TRBD1. The CDR3 has 15 amino acids. Unmatched junction bases numbered 11, after V lost 5 bases and J lost 7 bases. The germline gives CDR1 SGHTA, CDR2 FQGNSA. DNA of the CDR3: TGTGCCAGCAGCCAAAAGGACAGGGCGGGATATACGCAGTATTTT. Translated, it gives CASSQKDRAGYTQYF.

This clonotype counts as medium-sized. As an off-target read in a library built for alpha chains, this beta chain has a frequency of little significance. V usage is TRBV29-1 and J usage is TRBJ1-3, with unresolved D. The CDR3 spans 12 residues. Trimming removed 5 bases at V and 4 bases at J, with 9 bases between. CDR1 and CDR2 from the germline V gene are SQVTM and ANQGSEA. The CDR3 nucleotides are TGCAGCGTTCACTCGGGAGGAAACACCATATATTTT. It encodes CSVHSGGNTIYF.

A few counts support this clonotype. The library was built for alpha chains, so this beta chain is an off-target read and its size means little. The CDR3 sequence: CATRREGNTDTQYF. The CDR3 DNA follows: TGTGCCACCCGGCGGGAGGGAAACACAGATACGCAGTATTTT. The chain combines TRBV6-5 with TRBJ2-3; 9 nucleotides align to TRBD2. Germline CDR1 reads MNHEY; CDR2 reads SVGAGI. CDR3 size: 14 residues. V trimming: 10 bases; J trimming: 2 bases; junction bases outside the gene matches: 7.

By share of the sample, this clonotype is medium-sized (0.01 to 0.1%). Because the library targeted alpha chains, this beta chain is an off-target read whose size means little. The gene calls are TRBV10-3 and TRBJ1-1; no reliable D call. Germline V CDR1 and CDR2: ENHRY, SYGVKD. The CDR3 is 13 residues long. V lost 11 bases and J 4 bases, leaving 17 bases between the germline ends. DNA of the CDR3: TGTGCCGCCGGAGGCGGGCCGGGCACTGAAGCTTTCTTT. Its protein is CAAGGGPGTEAFF.